Here is one T cell receptor (beta chain) with its context. No antigen is known for it. Frozen PBMC stocks contributed roughly 2.1 micrograms of genomic DNA to the TCR beta libraries. Trimming took 5 bases from V and 8 from J; bases not matched to a gene: 10. The CDR3 runs 13 residues. Per the germline V gene, CDR1 is SGHRS and CDR2 is YFSETQ. This record belongs to a study of cytotoxic CD8 clonotypes in ibrutinib-treated CLL. The wider study: Overall, 24 responses were partial and 2 complete; following median approximately 73 months, 14 patients stayed remitted and about twelve progressed.

Clones were sequenced by immunoSEQ multiplex PCR, and TCRdb holds only the in-frame ones, with some missing. The data show some 19,000 clones, over 75% seen once. Notes on the study in general: There were few public clonotypes, and on treatment they contracted or stayed stable. The clonality went up when patients responded to ibrutinib and dropped back toward baseline at progression.

The sample was PBMCs, taken before ibrutinib treatment. The rearrangement joins TRBV5-1 to TRBJ2-7, with 7 positions matching TRBD1. The TCR originated in a human donor with chronic lymphocytic leukemia. CDR3 in amino acids: CASSSPGTVKQYF. CDR3 sequence (DNA): TGCGCCAGCAGTTCCCCCGGGACAGTAAAGCAGTACTTC.